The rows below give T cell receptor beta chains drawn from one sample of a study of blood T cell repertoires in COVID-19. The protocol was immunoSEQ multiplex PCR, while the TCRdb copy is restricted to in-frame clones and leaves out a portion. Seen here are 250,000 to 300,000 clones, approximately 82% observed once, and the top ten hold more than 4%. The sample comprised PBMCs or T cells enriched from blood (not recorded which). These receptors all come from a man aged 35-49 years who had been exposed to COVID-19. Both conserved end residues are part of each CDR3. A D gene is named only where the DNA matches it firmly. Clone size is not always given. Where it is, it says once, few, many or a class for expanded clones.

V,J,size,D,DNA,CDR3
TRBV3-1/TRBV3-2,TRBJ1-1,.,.,TGTGCCAGCAGCCAATTAAGGACTGCTTTCTTT,CASSQLRTAFF
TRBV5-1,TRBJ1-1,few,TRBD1,TGCGCCAGCAGCTGGGGACAGGGGAACACTGAAGCTTTCTTT,CASSWGQGNTEAFF
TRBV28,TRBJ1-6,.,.,TGTGCCAGCGCAGTTGTGAATTCACCCCTCCACTTT,CASAVVNSPLHF
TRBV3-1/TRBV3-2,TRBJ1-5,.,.,TGTGCCAGCAGCCAAGATGGAGGCAATCAGCCCCAGCATTTT,CASSQDGGNQPQHF
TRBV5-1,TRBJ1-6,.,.,TGCGCCAGCAGCTCTGGGGCCCTCAATTCACCCCTCCACTTT,CASSSGALNSPLHF
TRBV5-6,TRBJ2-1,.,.,TGTGCCAGCAGCTTGGAGGTCGGGGTCTCCTCCTACAATGAGCAGTTCTTC,CASSLEVGVSSYNEQFF
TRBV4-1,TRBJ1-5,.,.,TGCGCCAGCAGCCAAGAAGGAAGGGGGGGGAATCAGCCCCAGCATTTT,CASSQEGRGGNQPQHF
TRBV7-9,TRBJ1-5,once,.,TGTGCCAGCAGCTTCGCCGGGGGAGGGGGGAATCAGCCCCAGCATTTT,CASSFAGGGGNQPQHF
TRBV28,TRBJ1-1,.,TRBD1,TGTGCCAGCAGTGACAGGGGGCGGGCTAATAGCACTGAAGCTTTCTTT,CASSDRGRANSTEAFF
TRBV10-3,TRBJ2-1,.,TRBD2,TGTGCCATCAATCGGGGGGGGAATGAGCAGTTCTTC,CAINRGGNEQFF